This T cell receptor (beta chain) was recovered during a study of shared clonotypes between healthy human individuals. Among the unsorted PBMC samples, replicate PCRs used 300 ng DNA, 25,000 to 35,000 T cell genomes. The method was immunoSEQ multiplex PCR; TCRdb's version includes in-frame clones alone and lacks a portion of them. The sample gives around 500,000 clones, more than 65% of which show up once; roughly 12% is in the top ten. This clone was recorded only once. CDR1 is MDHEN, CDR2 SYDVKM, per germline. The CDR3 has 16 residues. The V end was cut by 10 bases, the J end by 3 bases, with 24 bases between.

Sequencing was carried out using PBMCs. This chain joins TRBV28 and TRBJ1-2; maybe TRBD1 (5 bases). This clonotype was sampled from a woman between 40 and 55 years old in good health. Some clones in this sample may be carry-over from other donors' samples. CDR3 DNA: TGTGCCACCCGCGACAGTTCTGTGTCGAGAGACTATGGCTACACCTTC. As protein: CATRDSSVSRDYGYTF.